This paragraph reports one TCR beta chain. What antigen it recognizes has not been identified. Base qualities are not at hand, and no much larger clone is one base apart. The data were taken from a study of T cell responses to AZD1222 COVID-19 vaccine (dated by TCRdb to the early 2020s). About the study as a whole: A total of under 250 trial participants underwent TCR sequencing, of whom under 220 had received two doses of AZD1222 and approximately 26 had received two doses of the MenACWY control vaccine. Trial participants were enrolled into age subgroups of 18-55, 56-69 and 70-plus years, which contained approximately 150, 30 and 60 TCR-sequenced participants, respectively. On the study overall, not on this receptor specifically: The whole spike protein was spanned by vaccine-associated CD4 TCRs, and dominant responses were seen in regions 160-218 and 743-854. In the small 56-69-year group, the increase in depth fell short of significance, most likely because of low power. Participants were mostly white British and included more females than males, and it was suggested by the authors that clonal diversity may have been underestimated. A significant rise in spike-specific TCR breadth and depth was observed after two AZD1222 doses relative to day 0 and relative to MenACWY recipients. Conclusions about previously exposed vaccinees were limited because only six AZD1222 recipients were SARS-CoV-2 seropositive at baseline. Because no samples from the day 14 peak response were available, repertoires could be characterized only after the peak T cell response. Reportedly, close to half of the unique spike-specific TCRs recognized epitopes lying outside the regions that are mutated in the B.1.351 and B.1.1.7 variants.

The intended sense of this specimen's time point label: about 28 days (+/-7) after the second vaccine dose. The treatment or condition label for this specimen denotes: meningococcal conjugate vaccine given as trial control. Vaccinee samples were obtained from the UK trials COV001 and COV002, which included a single-blind randomized controlled phase 2/3 trial of AZD1222 (ChAdOx1 nCoV-19) in healthy adults. For TCRbeta chain sequencing, PBMC samples were collected from trial participants at day 0 and at day 28 after the second dose. The CDR3 regions of human TCRbeta chains were analyzed by immunosequencing. In the paper's pipeline: TCRs in the repertoires were compared against a reference library of SARS-CoV-2-specific TCRs that had been generated with the MIRA antigen-specificity platform. Breadth was defined as the fraction of unique TCRs that were SARS-CoV-2-associated. Depth was defined as the fraction of total T cells that were SARS-CoV-2-associated. Using the MIRA data, every spike-specific TCR was mapped to the spike region that the TCR reacted to and assigned to either a CD4 or a CD8 class. Log10-transformed breadth and depth values were compared by one-way ANOVA with Sidak's multiple comparisons tests. TCRdb re-hosts the immuneACCESS table, in-frame sequences only. Its copies lack some clones; in the studies checked, an unresolved V gene accounts for under half of them, and the cause for the rest is not known. D and trimming were read from the DNA, whereas the V and J calls and clone size are those reported in that table. This sample has 110,000 or so clones in its table, and more than 80% of those were observed once. The top ten clonotypes cover 4% to 4.5% of the sample.

Trimming removed 4 bases from V and 6 bases from J; the gene matches leave 11 bases unexplained. The CDR3 sequence holds 15 residues, the cysteine and phenylalanine included. Only the CDR3 DNA stays, 45 bases, in frame from base 1. CDR1 and CDR2, per the germline V gene (reference sequence), are SGHNT and YYREEE. The clonotype comes from an adult who received the MenACWY meningococcal vaccine as a control. The rearranged chain carries TRBV5-4 and TRBJ2-7; a stretch of 9 junction bases matches TRBD1. Sequencing was performed on peripheral blood, taken 28 days after the second dose of the MenACWY control vaccine. The DNA sequence is TGTGCCAGCAGCAACGGACAGGGGCATTTAGGCGAGCAGTACTTC. Translated, it gives CASSNGQGHLGEQYF.